This T cell receptor beta chain emerged from a study of T cell repertoires in cytomegalovirus infection. Study-wide background: Indicated by public TCR beta signatures were CMV infection and matching HLA type.

Study-level findings and limits: Dominating the ex vivo response were HLA-C-restricted CMV-specific TCR beta clonotypes. Of the TCR beta families, the public ones yielded a cumulative frequency that identified carriers of CMV plus the relevant HLA.

TCRdb passed the reads through MiXCR, listing each CDR3 protein once. The repertoire holds roughly 120,000 distinct CDR3 sequences, with 10% as singletons. This clonotype was seen repeatedly, ten times or more. Its antigen is unknown. Germline values: CDR1 SEHNR, CDR2 FQNEAQ (reference sequence). Trimming cost V 5 bases and J 4 bases; bases outside gene matches: 11. The CDR3 extends over 18 amino acids. This TCR derives from a human donor in good health (CMV status not recorded). Some clones in this sample may be carry-over from other donors' samples. The sequenced material came from PBMCs, sequenced either directly or after in vitro stimulation (not recorded which). The chain couples TRBV7-9 to TRBJ2-3, with 14 nucleotides matching TRBD2. In DNA, the CDR3 is TGTGCCAGCAGCCCCCGGACGGGACTAGCGGGAGTTGCAGATACGCAGTATTTT. Encoded protein: CASSPRTGLAGVADTQYF.